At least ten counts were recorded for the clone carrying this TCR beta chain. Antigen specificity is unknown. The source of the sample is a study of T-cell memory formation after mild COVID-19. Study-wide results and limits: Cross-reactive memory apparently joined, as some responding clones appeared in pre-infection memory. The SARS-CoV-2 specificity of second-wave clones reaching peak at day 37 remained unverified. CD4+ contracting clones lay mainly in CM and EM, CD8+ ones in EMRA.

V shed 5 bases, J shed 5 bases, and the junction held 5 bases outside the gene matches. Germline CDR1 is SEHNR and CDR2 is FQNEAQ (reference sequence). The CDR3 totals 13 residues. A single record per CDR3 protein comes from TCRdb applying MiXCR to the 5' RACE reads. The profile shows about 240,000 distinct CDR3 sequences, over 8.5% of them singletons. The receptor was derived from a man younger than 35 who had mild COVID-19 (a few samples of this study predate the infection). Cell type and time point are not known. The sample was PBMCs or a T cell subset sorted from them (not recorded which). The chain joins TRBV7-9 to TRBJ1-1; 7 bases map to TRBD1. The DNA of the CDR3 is TGTGCCAGCAGCGCGCAGGGGGAAACTGAAGCTTTCTTT. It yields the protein CASSAQGETEAFF. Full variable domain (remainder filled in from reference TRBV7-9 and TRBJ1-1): DTGVSQNPRHKITKRGQNVTFRCDPISEHNRLYWYRQTLGQGPEFLTYFQNEAQLEKSRLLSDRFSAERPKGSFSTLEIQRTEQGDSAMYLCASSAQGETEAFFGQGTRLTVV.